The 27 T cell receptor beta chains below come from one sample, sequenced in a study of blood T cell repertoires in COVID-19. Produced via immunoSEQ multiplex PCR; TCRdb's table is partial and in-frame only. The data contain under 200,000 clones, about 90% of them seen just once; the ten biggest clones take up 6% to 7.5%. Sequenced sample: PBMCs or T cells enriched from blood (not recorded which). The receptors shown here come from a woman in her fifties or sixties who had recovered from COVID-19.

This clone was picked up one time. The genes are TRBV15 and TRBJ2-4, with TRBD2 matching 11 bases. This CDR3 spans 17 amino acids. Trimming removed 1 base from V and 0 bases from J; junction bases left unmatched: 2. Germline CDR1 reads LNHNV; CDR2 reads YYDKDF (reference sequence). CDR3 in DNA: TGTGCCACCAGCAGAGTAGCGGGAGGGACAGCCAAAAACATTCAGTACTTC. Amino acids: CATSRVAGGTAKNIQYF.

V is TRBV2 and J is TRBJ2-7, with D hard to call. CDR1 SNHLY and CDR2 FYNNEI come from the germline V gene. The CDR3 runs to 14 residues. V was cut by 6 bases and J by 0 bases, with 12 bases left in between. This chain's CDR3 is CASRPSVYSYEQYF. The CDR3, as DNA: TGTGCCAGCAGACCGTCAGTATACTCCTACGAGCAGTACTTC.

The chain couples TRBV5-1 to TRBJ1-2, with no clear D. Trimming stripped 0 bases from V and 3 bases from J, with 6 bases between. The CDR3 sequence is 13 residues long. CDR1 is SGHRS, CDR2 YFSETQ, per germline. The CDR3 bases are TGCGCCAGCAGCTTGGTACGCGACTATGGCTACACCTTC. Residues: CASSLVRDYGYTF.

This clone was seen a single time. This chain joins TRBV6-5 and TRBJ1-2; D is perhaps TRBD1 (5 bases). From germline, CDR1 is MNHEY and CDR2 SVGAGI. Trimming cost V 0 bases and J 4 bases, with 9 bases left between them. This CDR3 region has 14 residues. In DNA, the CDR3 is TGTGCCAGCAGTTACTCTCCCGGGGGCTATGGCTACACCTTC. Its protein product is CASSYSPGGYGYTF.

CDR3 in amino acids: CASSLFQVEQYF. DNA for the CDR3: TGTGCCAGCAGTTTATTTCAGGTCGAGCAGTACTTC. The genes are TRBV28 and TRBJ2-7; D gene uncertain. CDR3 length equals 12 residues. Germline CDR1 is MDHEN and CDR2 is SYDVKM. Trimming removed 1 base at V and 6 bases at J, with 7 bases between.

This clone turned up a few times. This chain uses TRBV9 with TRBJ2-3; a weak D match, TRBD2 (6 bases). Trimming took 0 bases from V and 0 from J, leaving 8 bases between them. The germline CDR1 and CDR2 sequences are SGDLS and YYNGEE. The length of the CDR3 is 15 residues. The CDR3 region has the DNA TGTGCCAGCAGCGTAGCTGGGACTAGCACAGATACGCAGTATTTT. Amino acids: CASSVAGTSTDTQYF.

CDR3 DNA: TGTGCCACCAGTGTGAAGGGGCGATCGACGAACACCGGGGAGCTGTTTTTT. Its protein product is CATSVKGRSTNTGELFF. This sequence joins TRBV24-1 and TRBJ2-2, with a tentative D call TRBD1 (5 bases). V lost 5 bases to trimming and J lost 0 bases, with 15 bases between them. Germline CDR1 and CDR2: KGHDR and SFDVKD. This CDR3 is 17 amino acids long.

This chain links TRBV29-1 with TRBJ2-7; D is perhaps TRBD1 (6 bases). Trimming took off 5 bases at V and 7 bases at J, with 12 bases between the two ends. This CDR3 has 11 residues. Per the germline V gene, CDR1 is SQVTM and CDR2 is ANQGSEA. The CDR3 coding sequence is TGCAGCGTTAAACCAGGGGTTGAGCAGTACTTC. Translation: CSVKPGVEQYF.

The chain links TRBV7-6 to TRBJ2-2, with 9 bases that match TRBD1. With V trimmed by 5 bases and J by 7 bases, 11 bases remained unmatched. The CDR3 has 16 amino acids. The germline gives CDR1 SGHVS, CDR2 FNYEAQ. The DNA of the CDR3 is TGTGCCAGCAGCCCAACCGGGACAGGGCCGGTCGGGGAGCTGTTTTTT. It translates to CASSPTGTGPVGELFF.

This clone occurred a few times. The chain combines TRBV5-1 with TRBJ2-3; possibly TRBD2 for D (6 bases). The CDR3 length is 14 residues. The V end was cut by 4 bases, the J end by 2 bases, with 11 bases between. Per germline, CDR1 SGHRS and CDR2 YFSETQ. In DNA form, the CDR3 reads TGCGCCAGCAGCCCGGACTATAACACAGATACGCAGTATTTT. Amino acids: CASSPDYNTDTQYF. The whole variable domain, remainder taken from reference TRBV5-1 and TRBJ2-3, is KAGVTQTPRYLIKTRGQQVTLSCSPISGHRSVSWYQQTPGQGLQFLFEYFSETQRNKGNFPGRFSGRQFSNSRSEMNVSTLELGDSALYLCASSPDYNTDTQYFGPGTRLTVL.

Ten or more counts support this clone. V and J are TRBV20-1 and TRBJ2-1; 10 positions agree with TRBD1. The CDR3 sequence is 17 residues long. The trim removed 3 bases at V and 8 bases at J, leaving 16 bases unmatched. Germline CDR1 DFQATT, CDR2 SNEGSKA (reference sequence). The CDR3 sequence: CSASKLGGTGVRDEQFF. DNA of the CDR3: TGCAGTGCTAGTAAGTTAGGCGGGACAGGGGTCCGGGATGAGCAGTTCTTC.

This clone came up a few times. The chain couples TRBV28 to TRBJ2-7; TRBD2 might be the D (6 bases). The CDR3 sequence is 15 residues long. V lost 4 bases and J 2 bases, leaving 15 bases between the germline ends. The germline V gene encodes CDR1 MDHEN and CDR2 SYDVKM. The CDR3 DNA reads TGTGCCAGCAGTTCCCTAGTGGGAGGAGCCTACGAGCAGTACTTC. Its protein is CASSSLVGGAYEQYF. Variable domain in full (rest from reference TRBV28 and TRBJ2-7): DVKVTQSSRYLVKRTGEKVFLECVQDMDHENMFWYRQDPGLGLRLIYFSYDVKMKEKGDIPEGYSVSREKKERFSLILESASTNQTSMYLCASSSLVGGAYEQYFGPGTRLTVT.

V and J are TRBV28 and TRBJ2-5, with 9 bases lining up with TRBD2. The CDR3 has 18 amino acids. The V and J ends lost 4 bases and 4 bases, in that order; junction bases with no gene match: 16. Germline loops: CDR1 MDHEN, CDR2 SYDVKM. CDR3 DNA: TGTGCCAGCAGTTCCTCGGACTACGCGGGAGGGGAAGGAGAGACCCAGTACTTC. Its translation is CASSSSDYAGGEGETQYF.

The chain uses TRBV15 and TRBJ2-7; a weak D match, TRBD1 (5 bases). The CDR3 runs to 15 residues. Trimming shortened V by 2 bases and J by 1 base, and 12 bases separated the two germline ends. Germline V lookup: CDR1 LNHNV, CDR2 YYDKDF (reference sequence). For the CDR3, the DNA is TGTGCCACCAGCAGACCAGGGCCCCGTTCCTACGAGCAGTACTTC. Its protein is CATSRPGPRSYEQYF.

A few counts support this clone. The J gene is TRBJ2-1, the V gene TRBV2, with 8 bases fitting TRBD1. The CDR3 loop spans 14 amino acids. V was pared by 6 bases and J by 6 bases, with 7 bases of the junction left unmatched. Looked up from germline, CDR1 is SNHLY and CDR2 is FYNNEI. The CDR3, as DNA: TGTGCCAGCAGAACGACAGGGGCCCCCAATGAGCAGTTCTTC. It is translated as CASRTTGAPNEQFF.

The gene calls are TRBV7-2 and TRBJ1-3; D is undetermined. From germline, CDR1 is SGHTA and CDR2 FQGNSA. V was pared by 7 bases and J by 0 bases, with 13 bases between. The CDR3 has 15 amino acids. This chain's CDR3 is CASTVSGLSGNTIYF. The CDR3 nucleotides read TGTGCCAGCACGGTGTCTGGGCTCTCTGGAAACACCATATATTTT.

The V gene is TRBV15, the J gene TRBJ2-5, with D maybe TRBD1 (5 bases). CDR1 is LNHNV, CDR2 YYDKDF, per germline (reference sequence). V lost 0 bases and J lost 5, with 10 bases in between. The CDR3 length is 14 residues. The CDR3: CATSRDRVRETQYF. For the CDR3, the DNA is TGTGCCACCAGCAGAGACAGGGTTAGGGAGACCCAGTACTTC.

The table lists this clone with a few counts. V and J are TRBV24-1 and TRBJ1-2; the D gene is possibly TRBD1 (6 bases). CDR3 length: 13 amino acids. CDR1 is KGHDR and CDR2 is SFDVKD in the germline V gene. The V end was cut by 9 bases, the J end by 5 bases, with 15 bases between. CDR3 in DNA: TGTGCCACCGGGGGGGCGGGCACATATGGCTACACCTTC. Translation: CATGGAGTYGYTF.

The chain uses TRBV29-1 and TRBJ1-1, with D perhaps TRBD1 (5 bases). Trimming took off 4 bases at V and 6 bases at J, with 12 bases between the two ends. The CDR3 spans 12 residues. Germline values: CDR1 SQVTM, CDR2 ANQGSEA. The CDR3 spells CSVGGTAPEAFF. For the CDR3, the DNA is TGCAGCGTTGGCGGGACGGCTCCTGAAGCTTTCTTT.

The chain recombines TRBV5-1 with TRBJ1-1; D remains ambiguous. Germline V lookup: CDR1 SGHRS, CDR2 YFSETQ. With 0 bases removed from V and 4 bases from J, the gap between germline ends came to 13 bases. The CDR3 totals 15 residues. In DNA, the CDR3 is TGCGCCAGCAGCTTGGGGGGAGTAGGTAGCACTGAAGCTTTCTTT. This translates into CASSLGGVGSTEAFF.

With respect to this clone: Compared with germline, one end of the junction differs, possibly owing to a read error. V gene TRBV15 combines with J gene TRBJ2-5, with D tentatively TRBD2 (7 bases). This CDR3 comprises 16 residues. Germline V lookup: CDR1 LNHNV, CDR2 YYDKDF (reference sequence). CDR3 nucleotides: TGTGTCACCAGTACTAGGGGGGGCAGCGTCCAAGAGACCCAGTACTTC. Its translation: CVTSTRGGSVQETQYF.

The V gene is TRBV18, the J gene TRBJ1-4; 7 bases agree with TRBD1. This CDR3 is built from 16 residues. J was trimmed by 4 bases and V by 1 base; bases with no gene match: 6. Germline lookup yields CDR1 KGHSH and CDR2 LQKENI. The CDR3 loop reads CASSPLAAGGNEKLFF. CDR3 bases: TGTGCCAGCTCACCACTCGCGGCAGGGGGTAATGAAAAACTGTTTTTT.

The chain has TRBV5-1 and TRBJ1-6; 7 bases align to TRBD1. Trimming took 4 bases from V and 0 from J; bases not matched to a gene: 10. Germline values: CDR1 SGHRS, CDR2 YFSETQ. The CDR3 is 18 amino acids. The CDR3 reads CASSLSPGDSSYNSPLHF. CDR3 DNA sequence: TGCGCCAGCAGCCTCTCACCCGGGGACAGCTCCTATAATTCACCCCTCCACTTT.

This clone was seen a single time. The V and J genes are TRBV19 and TRBJ1-3, with D possibly matching TRBD1 (5 bases). Germline-derived CDR1 and CDR2 are LNHDA and SQIVND (reference sequence). The CDR3 has 16 residues. V lost 6 bases and J 0 bases, leaving 15 bases between the germline ends. CDR3 protein: CASRPRERASGNTIYF. In nucleotides, the CDR3 is TGTGCCAGTAGGCCCAGGGAGCGGGCCTCTGGAAACACCATATATTTT.

This rearrangement joins TRBV7-3 to TRBJ1-2; a possible D gene is TRBD1 (5 bases). The germline CDR1 and CDR2 sequences are SGHTA and FQGTGA. V lost 4 bases, J lost 8 bases, and 14 bases lay in between. The CDR3 covers 13 residues. The CDR3 loop is CASSSGGGGGYTF. For the CDR3, the DNA is TGTGCCAGCAGCTCCGGGGGGGGAGGGGGCTACACCTTC.

The CDR3 sequence is CASRPPRKNTGQFF. The CDR3 DNA reads as TGCGCCAGCAGACCGCCGAGGAAAAATACTGGGCAGTTCTTC. This chain uses TRBV10-2 with TRBJ2-1; D ambiguous. In germline, CDR1 is WSHSY, CDR2 SAAADI. V gave up 6 bases and J gave up 12 bases, with 21 bases separating them. The CDR3 length is 14 residues.

The chain links TRBV5-1 to TRBJ2-1, with D maybe TRBD1 (5 bases). The CDR3 covers 16 residues. V lost 0 bases and J lost 1, with 11 bases in between. Germline V lookup: CDR1 SGHRS, CDR2 YFSETQ. The chain's CDR3 is CASSLARTPSYNEQFF. CDR3 DNA sequence: TGCGCCAGCAGCTTGGCTCGGACACCATCCTACAATGAGCAGTTCTTC.